This T cell receptor (beta chain) is from a study of blood T cell repertoires in COVID-19. On the study more broadly: Samples taken during acute and convalescent COVID-19 were collected in the United States, Italy and Spain. T cells, B-cell-depleted T cells, or PBMCs provided the cDNA or gDNA that served as material.

Looked up from germline, CDR1 is SGHNT and CDR2 is YYREEE (reference sequence). V lost 0 bases and J lost 7, with 11 bases in between. The CDR3 spans 13 residues. This clone was seen once. Original processing notes: Amplification from reference gene primers served as the basis for estimated nucleated cell counts. The method was immunoSEQ multiplex PCR; TCRdb's version includes in-frame clones alone and lacks a portion of them. From that table come the V and J calls and clone size; the DNA was used to work out D and trimming. This table holds 200,000 to 300,000 clones, approximately 80% found once. The sequenced material came from peripheral blood. The clonotype comes from a man in his sixties with acute or convalescent COVID-19. The rearrangement uses TRBV5-4 and TRBJ2-7; no clear D gene. The CDR3 loop reads CASSLGGAREQYF. The CDR3 DNA sequence: TGTGCCAGCAGCTTGGGTGGAGCGCGGGAGCAGTACTTC.